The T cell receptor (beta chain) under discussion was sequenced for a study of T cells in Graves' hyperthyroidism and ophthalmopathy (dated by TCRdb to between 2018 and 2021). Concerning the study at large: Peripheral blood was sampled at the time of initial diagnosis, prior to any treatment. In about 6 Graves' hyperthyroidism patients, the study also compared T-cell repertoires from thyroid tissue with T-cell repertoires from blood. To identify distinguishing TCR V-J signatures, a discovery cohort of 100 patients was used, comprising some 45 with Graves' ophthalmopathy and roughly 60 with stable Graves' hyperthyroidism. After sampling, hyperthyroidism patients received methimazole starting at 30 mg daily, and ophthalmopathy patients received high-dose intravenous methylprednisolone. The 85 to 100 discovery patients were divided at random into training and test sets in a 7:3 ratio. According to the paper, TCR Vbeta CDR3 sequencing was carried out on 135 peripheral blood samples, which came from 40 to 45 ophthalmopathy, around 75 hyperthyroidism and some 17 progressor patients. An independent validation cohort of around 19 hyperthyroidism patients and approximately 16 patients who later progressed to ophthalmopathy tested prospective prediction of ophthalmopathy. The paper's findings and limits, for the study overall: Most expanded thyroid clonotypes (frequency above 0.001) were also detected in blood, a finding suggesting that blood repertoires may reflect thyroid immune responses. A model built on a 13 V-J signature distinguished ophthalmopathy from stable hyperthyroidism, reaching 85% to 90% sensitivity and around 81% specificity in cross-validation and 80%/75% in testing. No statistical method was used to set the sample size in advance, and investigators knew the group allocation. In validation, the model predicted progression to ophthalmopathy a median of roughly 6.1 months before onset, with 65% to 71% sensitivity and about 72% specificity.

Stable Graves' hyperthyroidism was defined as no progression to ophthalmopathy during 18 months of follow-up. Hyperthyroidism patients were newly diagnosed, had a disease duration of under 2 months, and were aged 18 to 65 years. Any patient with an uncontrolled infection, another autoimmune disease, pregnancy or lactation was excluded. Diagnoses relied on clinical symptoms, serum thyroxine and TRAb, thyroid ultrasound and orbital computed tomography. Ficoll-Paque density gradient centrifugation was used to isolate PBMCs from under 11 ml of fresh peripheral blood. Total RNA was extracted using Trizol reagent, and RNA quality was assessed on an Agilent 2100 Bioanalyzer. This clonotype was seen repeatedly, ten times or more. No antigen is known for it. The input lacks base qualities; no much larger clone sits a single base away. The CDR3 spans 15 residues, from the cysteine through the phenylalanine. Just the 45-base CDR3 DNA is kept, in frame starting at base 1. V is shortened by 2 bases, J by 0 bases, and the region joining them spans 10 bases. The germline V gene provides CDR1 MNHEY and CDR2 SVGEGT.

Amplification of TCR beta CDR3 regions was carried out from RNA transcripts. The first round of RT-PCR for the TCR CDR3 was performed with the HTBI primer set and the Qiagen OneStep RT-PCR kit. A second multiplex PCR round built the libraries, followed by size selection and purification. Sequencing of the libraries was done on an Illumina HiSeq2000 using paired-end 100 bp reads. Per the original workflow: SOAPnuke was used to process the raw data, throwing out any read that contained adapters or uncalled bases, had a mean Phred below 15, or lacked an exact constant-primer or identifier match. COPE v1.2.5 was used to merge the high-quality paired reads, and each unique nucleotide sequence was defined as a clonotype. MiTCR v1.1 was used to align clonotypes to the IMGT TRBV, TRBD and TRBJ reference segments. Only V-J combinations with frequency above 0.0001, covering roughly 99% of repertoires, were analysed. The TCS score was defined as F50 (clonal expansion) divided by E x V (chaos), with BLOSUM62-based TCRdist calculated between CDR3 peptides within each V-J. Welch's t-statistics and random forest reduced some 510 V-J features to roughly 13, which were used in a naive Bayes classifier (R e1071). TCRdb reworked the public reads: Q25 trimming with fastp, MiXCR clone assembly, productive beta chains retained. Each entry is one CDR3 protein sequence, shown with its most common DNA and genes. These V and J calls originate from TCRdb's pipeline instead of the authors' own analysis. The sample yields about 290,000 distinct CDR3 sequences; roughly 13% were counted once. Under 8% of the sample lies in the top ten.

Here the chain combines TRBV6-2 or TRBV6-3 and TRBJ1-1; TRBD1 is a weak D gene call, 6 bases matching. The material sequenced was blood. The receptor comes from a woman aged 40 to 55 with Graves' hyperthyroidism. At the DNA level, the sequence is TGTGCCAGCAGTTACGGGGGACAAATGAACACTGAAGCTTTCTTT. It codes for CASSYGGQMNTEAFF.